This TCR beta chain was captured by sequencing in a study of CD8 T cells in Susac syndrome. cDNA came from about 0.5 to 1 ug RNA primed by random hexamers. Via MiXCR, TCRdb re-called the immunoSEQ multiplex PCR reads, giving one row per CDR3 protein. The sample shows around 95,000 distinct CDR3 sequences, around 95% of them seen only once. Sample: CD8+ T cells from PBMCs. This TCR derives from a human donor with Susac syndrome.

CDR3: CATSDPRTRGSYNEQFF. CDR3 bases: TGTGCCACCAGTGATCCACGGACTCGAGGCTCCTACAATGAGCAGTTCTTC. The chain couples TRBV24-1 to TRBJ2-1, with a possible D match to TRBD2 (5 bases). Per germline, CDR1 KGHDR and CDR2 SFDVKD. The CDR3 spans 17 residues. Deletions cut 3 bases from V and 0 bases from J, with 14 bases between.